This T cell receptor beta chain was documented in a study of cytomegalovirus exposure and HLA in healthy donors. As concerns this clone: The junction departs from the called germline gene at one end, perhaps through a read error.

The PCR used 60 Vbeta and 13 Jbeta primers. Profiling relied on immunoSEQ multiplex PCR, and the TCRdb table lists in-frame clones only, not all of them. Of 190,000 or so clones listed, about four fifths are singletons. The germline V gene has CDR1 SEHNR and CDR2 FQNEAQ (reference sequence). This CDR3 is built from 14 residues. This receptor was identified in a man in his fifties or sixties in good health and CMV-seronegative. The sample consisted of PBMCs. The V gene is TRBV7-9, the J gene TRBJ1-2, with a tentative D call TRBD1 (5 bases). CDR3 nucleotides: TGTTCCAGCAGCTTAGCGGAGGGGAGGGGTGGCTACACCTTC. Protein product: CSSSLAEGRGGYTF.